The count of the clone carrying this T cell receptor (beta chain) is one. Its antigen is not known. This sample stems from a study of cytomegalovirus exposure and HLA in healthy donors. Findings and caveats of the study: The study flagged some 170 TCR beta chains as cytomegalovirus-associated. Reports described diagnosis of cytomegalovirus status by the classifier as highly specific and sensitive.

Primers for the PCR totalled 60 Vbeta and 13 Jbeta. Methods used by the authors: Roughly 80 million unique TCR beta chains, 10 million to 14 million shared, were counted in a later analysis. Generated by immunoSEQ multiplex PCR, the TCRdb table keeps only in-frame clones and is missing some. V, J and clone size were drawn from that table, and D and trimming were deduced from the DNA. The sample comprises some 160,000 clones, about 88% of which are singletons, and approximately 2% rests with the top ten. J was trimmed by 0 bases and V by 1 base; bases with no gene match: 6. The germline gives CDR1 MGHRA, CDR2 YSYEKL. The CDR3 is 17 residues long.

The sample taken for sequencing was PBMCs. The chain recombines TRBV4-1 with TRBJ2-1; 7 positions agree with TRBD2. This clonotype was sampled from a woman in her late teens or twenties in good health and CMV-seronegative. CDR3 sequence (DNA): TGCGCCAGCAGCCAAGCGAGCGGGGTAAGCTCCTACAATGAGCAGTTCTTC. It yields the protein CASSQASGVSSYNEQFF.